The text below deals with one TCR beta chain. This sample was included in a study of blood T cell repertoires in COVID-19. The overall study: Sites across the United States, Italy and Spain contributed samples from acute and convalescent COVID-19.

Participants spanned ages about 18 to 90 years and resided in 20 to 30 US areas. Cohort placement rested on clinical history that participants reported themselves. Original handling: The assay estimated nucleated cells by amplifying reference gene primers. TCRdb keeps only in-frame clones here, not all; method: immunoSEQ multiplex PCR. The V and J calls and clone size are taken from that table; D and trimming were inferred from the DNA. The sample records 140,000 to 150,000 clones, around nine tenths being singletons. Germline V gives CDR1 MDHEN, CDR2 SYDVKM. V trimming: 2 bases; J trimming: 18 bases; junction bases outside the gene matches: 6. The CDR3 consists of 12 residues.

V is TRBV28 and J is TRBJ1-6, with 8 bases that match TRBD1. Sequenced material: PBMCs or T cells enriched from blood (not recorded which). The sequence was collected from a woman under 40 with acute COVID-19. This CDR3 is CASSLLGQGPHF. DNA for the CDR3: TGTGCCAGCAGTTTACTTGGACAGGGACCCCACTTT.